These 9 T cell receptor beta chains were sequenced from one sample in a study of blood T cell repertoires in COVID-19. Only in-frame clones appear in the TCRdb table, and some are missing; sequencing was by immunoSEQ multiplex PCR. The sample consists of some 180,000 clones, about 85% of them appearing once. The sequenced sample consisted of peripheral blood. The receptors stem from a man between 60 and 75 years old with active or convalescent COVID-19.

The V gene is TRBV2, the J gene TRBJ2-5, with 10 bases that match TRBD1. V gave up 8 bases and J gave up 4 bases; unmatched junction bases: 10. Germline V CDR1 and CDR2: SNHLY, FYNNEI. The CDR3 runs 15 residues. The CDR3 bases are TGTGCCAGCTCGGTGACTAGGACAGGGGGAGAGACCCAGTACTTC. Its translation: CASSVTRTGGETQYF.

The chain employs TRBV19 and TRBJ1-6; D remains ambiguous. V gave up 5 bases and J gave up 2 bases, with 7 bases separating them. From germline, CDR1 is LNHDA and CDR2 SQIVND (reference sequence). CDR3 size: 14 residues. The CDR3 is CASSVQAYNSPLHF. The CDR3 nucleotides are TGTGCCAGTAGTGTCCAGGCCTATAATTCACCCCTCCACTTT.

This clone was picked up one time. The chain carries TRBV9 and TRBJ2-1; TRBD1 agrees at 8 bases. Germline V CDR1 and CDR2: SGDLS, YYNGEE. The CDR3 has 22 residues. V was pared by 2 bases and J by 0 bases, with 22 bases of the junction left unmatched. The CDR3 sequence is CASSVSDRTGLVRLSSYNEQFF. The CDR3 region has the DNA TGTGCCAGCAGCGTTTCCGATCGGACAGGGTTGGTTAGATTGAGCTCCTACAATGAGCAGTTCTTC.

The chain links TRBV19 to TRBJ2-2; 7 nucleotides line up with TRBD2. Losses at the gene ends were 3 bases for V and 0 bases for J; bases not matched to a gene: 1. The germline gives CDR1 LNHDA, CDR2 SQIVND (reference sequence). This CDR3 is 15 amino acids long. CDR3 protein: CASSIGGANTGELFF. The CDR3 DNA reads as TGTGCCAGTAGTATTGGGGGGGCGAACACCGGGGAGCTGTTTTTT.

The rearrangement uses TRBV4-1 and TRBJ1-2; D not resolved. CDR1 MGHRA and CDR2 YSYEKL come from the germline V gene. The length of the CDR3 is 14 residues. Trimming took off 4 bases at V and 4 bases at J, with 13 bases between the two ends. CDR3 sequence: CASSLEMASYGYTF. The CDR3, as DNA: TGCGCCAGCAGCCTAGAGATGGCCAGCTATGGCTACACCTTC.

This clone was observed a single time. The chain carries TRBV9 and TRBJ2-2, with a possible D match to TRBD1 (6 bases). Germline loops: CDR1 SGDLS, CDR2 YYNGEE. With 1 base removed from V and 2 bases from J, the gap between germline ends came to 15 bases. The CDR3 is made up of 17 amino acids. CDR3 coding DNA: TGTGCCAGCAGCGTATACGAGGACAGAAGAAACACCGGGGAGCTGTTTTTT. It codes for CASSVYEDRRNTGELFF.

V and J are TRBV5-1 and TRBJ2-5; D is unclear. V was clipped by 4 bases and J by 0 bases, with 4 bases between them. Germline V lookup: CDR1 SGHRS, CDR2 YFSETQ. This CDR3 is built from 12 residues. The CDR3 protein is CASSDNQETQYF. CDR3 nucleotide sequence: TGCGCCAGCAGCGACAACCAAGAGACCCAGTACTTC. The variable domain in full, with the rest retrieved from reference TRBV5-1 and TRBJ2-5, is KAGVTQTPRYLIKTRGQQVTLSCSPISGHRSVSWYQQTPGQGLQFLFEYFSETQRNKGNFPGRFSGRQFSNSRSEMNVSTLELGDSALYLCASSDNQETQYFGPGTRLLVL.

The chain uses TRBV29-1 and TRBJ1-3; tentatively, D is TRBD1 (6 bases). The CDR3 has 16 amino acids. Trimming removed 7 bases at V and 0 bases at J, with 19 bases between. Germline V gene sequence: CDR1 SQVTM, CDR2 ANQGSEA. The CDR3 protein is CSAREDRTVSGNTIYF. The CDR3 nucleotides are TGCAGCGCCCGGGAGGACAGAACCGTCTCTGGAAACACCATATATTTT.

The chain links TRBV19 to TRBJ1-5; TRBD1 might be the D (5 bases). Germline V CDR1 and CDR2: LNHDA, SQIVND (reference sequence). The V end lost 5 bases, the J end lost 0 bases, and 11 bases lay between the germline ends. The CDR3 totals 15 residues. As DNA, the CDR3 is TGTGCCAGTAGTCGACAGATTAATAGCAATCAGCCCCAGCATTTT. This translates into CASSRQINSNQPQHF.